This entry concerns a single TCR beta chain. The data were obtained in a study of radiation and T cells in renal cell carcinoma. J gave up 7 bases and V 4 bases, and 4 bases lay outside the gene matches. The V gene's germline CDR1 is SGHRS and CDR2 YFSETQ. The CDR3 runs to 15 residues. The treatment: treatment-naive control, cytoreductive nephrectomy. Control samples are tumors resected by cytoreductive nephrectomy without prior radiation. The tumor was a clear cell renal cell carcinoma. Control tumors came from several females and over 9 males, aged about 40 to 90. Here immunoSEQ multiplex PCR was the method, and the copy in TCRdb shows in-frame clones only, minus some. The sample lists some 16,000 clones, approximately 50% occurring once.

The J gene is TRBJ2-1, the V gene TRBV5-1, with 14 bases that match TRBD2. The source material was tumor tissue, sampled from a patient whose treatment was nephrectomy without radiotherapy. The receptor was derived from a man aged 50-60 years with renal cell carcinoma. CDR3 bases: TGCGCCAGCAGCCCTGGGACTAGCGGGAGTAATGAGCAGTTCTTC. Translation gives CASSPGTSGSNEQFF.